The clone carrying this T cell receptor beta chain showed up just a few times. V lost 6 bases to trimming and J lost 6 bases; unmatched junction nucleotides: 8. The germline V gene encodes CDR1 LNHDA and CDR2 SQIVND (reference sequence). CDR3 length equals 13 residues. The template used for profiling TCR beta VDJ and CDR3 was genomic DNA. TCRdb itself ran the reads through MiXCR, one entry per CDR3 protein. The top ten hold 40% to 55% of the sample, which has 270,000 or so distinct CDR3 sequences, roughly 80% seen once. These data originate in a study of CD8+CD57+ T cells in acquired aplastic anemia. Sequencing involved patients with CD8+CD57+ cell expansion previously shown by flow cytometry.

The sequenced material came from sorted CD4+, CD8+, or CD8+CD57+ T cells (not recorded which) from PBMCs. This chain links TRBV19 with TRBJ2-7; the match to TRBD1 covers 7 bases. This receptor was identified in a human donor with aplastic anemia. DNA for the CDR3: TGTGCCAGTAGGGGACAGACCCTTGGCGAGCAGTACTTC. It is translated as CASRGQTLGEQYF.